The source of this T cell receptor beta chain is a study of cytomegalovirus exposure and HLA in healthy donors. The CDR3 is 19 amino acids. The germline gives CDR1 SGHDT, CDR2 YYEEEE. V was shortened by 4 bases and J by 4 bases, with 30 bases between the two germline ends. The PCR employed 60 Vbeta primers together with 13 Jbeta primers. Profiling relied on immunoSEQ multiplex PCR, and the TCRdb table lists in-frame clones only, not all of them. The sample records around 100,000 clones, roughly 78% being singletons. Overall study findings and caveats: Fewer N-insertions (relative to the roughly 610-donor mean) were reportedly seen in an Asian-associated ancestry cluster in a later analysis. Segments of the TCR beta V type were, in most cases, productive about 90% or about 30% of the time in an earlier analysis. In the analysis, some V segments, TRBV6-2 and TRBV6-3 included, were excluded as indistinguishable.

Note on this clone: Its cognate antigen is unknown.

The material sequenced was PBMCs. The chain is built from TRBV5-6 and TRBJ2-7, with a possible D match to TRBD1 (5 bases). The sequence came from a male donor in good health and CMV-seropositive. CDR3 loop: CASSLVPGWGYTITYEQYF. The CDR3 bases are TGTGCCAGCAGCCTCGTCCCGGGTTGGGGCTATACGATCACATACGAGCAGTACTTC.